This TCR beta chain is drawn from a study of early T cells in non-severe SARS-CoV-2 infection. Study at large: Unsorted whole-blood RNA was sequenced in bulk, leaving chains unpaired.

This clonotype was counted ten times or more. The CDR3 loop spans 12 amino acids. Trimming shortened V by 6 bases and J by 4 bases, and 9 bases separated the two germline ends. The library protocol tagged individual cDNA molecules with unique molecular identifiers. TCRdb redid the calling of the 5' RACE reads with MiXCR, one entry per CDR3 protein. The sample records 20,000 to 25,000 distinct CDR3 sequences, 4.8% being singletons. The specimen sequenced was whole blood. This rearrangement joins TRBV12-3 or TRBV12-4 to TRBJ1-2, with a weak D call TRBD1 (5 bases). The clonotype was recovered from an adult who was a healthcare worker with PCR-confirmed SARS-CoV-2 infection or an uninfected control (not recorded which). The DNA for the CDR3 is TGTGCCAGCAGCCGGGACCTCTATGGCTACACCTTC. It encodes CASSRDLYGYTF.